One and the same sample provided the 21 T cell receptor beta chains below, sequenced in a study of CD8 T cells in ankylosing spondylitis. TCRdb reprocessed the 5' RACE reads with MiXCR, giving one entry per CDR3 protein. This sample has 100,000 to 150,000 distinct CDR3 sequences, with 9.5% to 12% found just once. The sequencing sample was made of blood, either unsorted or a sorted T cell fraction (not recorded which). The receptors shown here come from a female donor with ankylosing spondylitis or in good health (not recorded which).

CDR3 DNA sequence: TGCAGTGCTTCCCATGACCGGATCACTGAAGCTTTCTTT. Translated: CSASHDRITEAFF. V is TRBV20-1 and J is TRBJ1-1; D gene ambiguous. This CDR3 contains 13 residues. Germline lookup yields CDR1 DFQATT and CDR2 SNEGSKA (reference sequence). V lost 5 bases and J lost 4, with 14 bases in between.

The table lists this clonotype with many counts. CDR3 sequence reads: CASSLALSGANVLTF. CDR3 sequence (DNA): TGCGCCAGCAGCTTGGCCCTTTCTGGGGCCAACGTCCTGACTTTC. The chain couples TRBV5-1 to TRBJ2-6; no definite D call. CDR3 length equals 15 residues. V dropped 0 bases and J dropped 1 base, with 5 bases sitting between them. Germline CDR1 reads SGHRS; CDR2 reads YFSETQ. The full variable domain, in which reference TRBV5-1 and TRBJ2-6 provide the parts outside the CDR3, is KAGVTQTPRYLIKTRGQQVTLSCSPISGHRSVSWYQQTPGQGLQFLFEYFSETQRNKGNFPGRFSGRQFSNSRSEMNVSTLELGDSALYLCASSLALSGANVLTFGAGSRLTVL.

The V and J genes are TRBV20-1 and TRBJ1-1; D gene unclear. Looked up from germline, CDR1 is DFQATT and CDR2 is SNEGSKA (reference sequence). Deletions cut 5 bases from V and 4 bases from J, with 8 bases between. The CDR3 has 11 amino acids. CDR3: CSARRVTEAFF. The DNA of the CDR3 is TGCAGTGCTCGAAGGGTCACTGAAGCTTTCTTT.

This clonotype was seen a handful of times. The chain carries TRBV12-3 or TRBV12-4 and TRBJ1-5; D unresolved. This CDR3 contains 15 residues. The germline V and J ends were trimmed by 3 bases and 4 bases, with 13 bases remaining between them. The CDR3 is CASSFGGRLNQPQHF. The DNA for the CDR3 is TGTGCCAGCAGTTTTGGAGGGAGGTTGAATCAGCCCCAGCATTTT.

As to this clonotype: A much larger clone lies a single base off, so this may be a read error. The chain has TRBV7-3 and TRBJ2-7; D unclear. The CDR3 consists of 14 residues. Germline V lookup: CDR1 SGHTA, CDR2 FQGTGA. The V end lost 5 bases, the J end lost 5 bases, and 16 bases lay between the germline ends. In DNA, the CDR3 is TGTGCCAGCAGCCCCGGACGGGTTTCCCACGAGCAGTACTTC. Translating it yields CASSPGRVSHEQYF.

This clonotype was observed at least ten times. The chain recombines TRBV5-6 with TRBJ2-1; 8 bases line up with TRBD1. Germline assignment: CDR1 SGHDT and CDR2 YYEEEE. V lost 6 bases and J lost 8; bases outside the gene matches: 4. The CDR3 contains 12 residues. This CDR3 reads CASNDRGHEQFF. CDR3 coding DNA: TGTGCCAGCAACGACAGGGGTCATGAGCAGTTCTTC.

This clonotype came up many times. The chain is built from TRBV5-1 and TRBJ1-4; tentative D call: TRBD1 (6 bases). Per the germline V gene, CDR1 is SGHRS and CDR2 is YFSETQ. Trimming cost V 0 bases and J 0 bases, with 6 bases left between them. The CDR3 sequence is 15 residues long. The CDR3 region is CASSLGTATNEKLFF. The CDR3 DNA sequence: TGCGCCAGCAGCTTGGGGACAGCAACTAATGAAAAACTGTTTTTT.

Ten or more counts support this clonotype. The chain is built from TRBV29-1 and TRBJ2-5; D is undetermined. Germline CDR1 is SQVTM and CDR2 is ANQGSEA. Trimming stripped 7 bases from V and 2 bases from J, with 8 bases between. This CDR3 is 11 amino acids long. This chain's CDR3 is CSGEVQETQYF. The CDR3 DNA is TGCAGCGGCGAGGTACAAGAGACCCAGTACTTC.

This clonotype was picked up many times. The rearrangement joins TRBV15 to TRBJ2-3; tentative D call: TRBD2 (5 bases). Per germline, CDR1 LNHNV and CDR2 YYDKDF (reference sequence). Trimming cost V 3 bases and J 4 bases, with 20 bases left between them. This CDR3 is built from 17 residues. The CDR3 is CATSSPRAPLRADTQYF. The CDR3 DNA sequence: TGTGCCACCAGCAGCCCGCGAGCCCCGTTGAGGGCAGATACGCAGTATTTT.

This clonotype was found many times. This chain connects TRBV7-2 to TRBJ2-3; the match to TRBD2 covers 10 bases. Germline V CDR1 and CDR2: SGHTA, FQGNSA. The CDR3 consists of 17 residues. V lost 2 bases to trimming and J lost 4 bases; unmatched junction nucleotides: 9. CDR3 in amino acids: CASSLRTSGAAADTQYF. The CDR3 DNA follows: TGTGCCAGCAGCTTAAGGACTAGCGGTGCAGCGGCAGATACGCAGTATTTT.

As regards this clonotype: The junction does not match germline at one end; this may be a read error. The rearrangement links TRBV5-5 to TRBJ2-3; D is possibly TRBD2 (5 bases). Germline lookup yields CDR1 SGHKS and CDR2 YYEKEE (reference sequence). The CDR3 extends over 14 amino acids. CDR3 bases: TGTGCCAGCAGCTTCGTGGGGAGCACAGATGCGCAGTATTTT. Translation: CASSFVGSTDAQYF. The full variable domain, completed using reference TRBV5-5 and TRBJ2-3, is DAGVTQSPTHLIKTRGQQVTLRCSPISGHKSVSWYQQVLGQGPQFIFQYYEKEERGRGNFPDRFSARQFPNYSSELNVNALLLGDSALYLCASSFVGSTDAQYFGPGTRLTVL.

In its sample, this clonotype was seen many times. The chain recombines TRBV7-2 with TRBJ2-3; 12 nucleotides line up with TRBD2. The germline gives CDR1 SGHTA, CDR2 FQGNSA. The CDR3 has 15 amino acids. J gave up 5 bases and V 4 bases, and 4 bases lay outside the gene matches. CDR3 residues: CASSYRTSGIDTQYF. The CDR3, as DNA: TGTGCCAGCAGCTACAGGACTAGCGGGATAGATACGCAGTATTTT.

The V and J genes are TRBV5-1 and TRBJ2-3; D call uncertain. Germline V gene data show CDR1 as SGHRS and CDR2 as YFSETQ. The CDR3 spans 14 residues. V was clipped by 7 bases and J by 1 base, with 13 bases between them. The CDR3 sequence: CASQRLGGTDTQYF. In DNA form, the CDR3 reads TGCGCCAGCCAACGGCTCGGAGGCACAGATACGCAGTATTTT.

This clonotype was seen many times. This chain uses TRBV12-3 or TRBV12-4 with TRBJ1-1; D gene ambiguous. The CDR3 length is 11 residues. V was shortened by 8 bases and J by 7 bases, with 11 bases between the two germline ends. CDR3 bases: TGTGCCAGCTACCTACTCGGTGAAGCTTTCTTT. Encoded protein: CASYLLGEAFF.

In its sample, this clonotype was seen many times. V and J are TRBV7-9 and TRBJ1-5; 9 bases are shared with TRBD1. The CDR3 covers 14 residues. V dropped 5 bases and J dropped 6; count of bases not matched to a gene: 5. CDR1 is SEHNR and CDR2 is FQNEAQ in the germline V gene (reference sequence). Here the CDR3 reads CASSQQGAIQPQHF. CDR3 bases: TGTGCCAGCAGCCAACAGGGGGCCATTCAGCCCCAGCATTTT. Full variable domain (remainder filled in from reference TRBV7-9 and TRBJ1-5): DTGVSQNPRHKITKRGQNVTFRCDPISEHNRLYWYRQTLGQGPEFLTYFQNEAQLEKSRLLSDRFSAERPKGSFSTLEIQRTEQGDSAMYLCASSQQGAIQPQHFGDGTRLSIL.

This clonotype was seen many times. V and J are TRBV5-1 and TRBJ1-1; D unresolved. CDR1 SGHRS and CDR2 YFSETQ come from the germline V gene. The CDR3 is 12 amino acids. The V end was cut by 1 base, the J end by 4 bases, with 5 bases between. The CDR3 protein is CASSLLRTEAFF. The DNA for the CDR3 is TGCGCCAGCAGCTTGTTACGCACTGAAGCTTTCTTT. The full variable domain, its missing parts supplied by reference TRBV5-1 and TRBJ1-1, is KAGVTQTPRYLIKTRGQQVTLSCSPISGHRSVSWYQQTPGQGLQFLFEYFSETQRNKGNFPGRFSGRQFSNSRSEMNVSTLELGDSALYLCASSLLRTEAFFGQGTRLTVV.

The table lists this clonotype with many counts. The chain couples TRBV20-1 to TRBJ2-1, with 15 bases that match TRBD2. The germline gives CDR1 DFQATT, CDR2 SNEGSKA (reference sequence). The CDR3 is made up of 15 amino acids. V was pared by 0 bases and J by 9 bases, with 3 bases of the junction left unmatched. CDR3 bases: TGCAGTGCTAGAGATGGGACTAGCGGGGGGCCTGAGCAGTTCTTC. The encoded protein is CSARDGTSGGPEQFF.

This clonotype was detected ten times or more. This chain links TRBV7-3 with TRBJ2-1; tentative D call: TRBD2 (6 bases). CDR1 is SGHTA and CDR2 is FQGTGA in the germline V gene. V lost 4 bases and J 6 bases, leaving 13 bases between the germline ends. CDR3 size: 14 residues. CDR3 amino acids: CASSSAAGFNEQFF. CDR3 sequence (DNA): TGTGCCAGCAGCTCGGCCGCGGGGTTCAATGAGCAGTTCTTC.

This clonotype appeared many times. The chain employs TRBV20-1 and TRBJ1-1, with D unclear. Germline V lookup: CDR1 DFQATT, CDR2 SNEGSKA (reference sequence). CDR3 size: 11 residues. V lost 0 bases to trimming and J lost 4 bases, with 3 bases between them. The CDR3 nucleotides are TGCAGTGCTAGAGACGTCACTGAAGCTTTCTTT. It specifies CSARDVTEAFF.

This clonotype appeared many times. The chain joins TRBV6-5 to TRBJ2-1; 9 positions agree with TRBD2. Germline V gene sequence: CDR1 MNHEY, CDR2 SVGAGI. The CDR3 is made up of 15 amino acids. J was trimmed by 3 bases and V by 7 bases; bases with no gene match: 7. The CDR3 coding sequence is TGTGCCAGCAAAGGCGCGGGGGGGCTCTACAATGAGCAGTTCTTC. Its translation: CASKGAGGLYNEQFF.

Concerning this clonotype: This may arise from a read error, as a much more abundant clone is one base away. No conserved phenylalanine or tryptophan is present at the end of the CDR3, so a read error is the likely explanation. The chain has TRBV6-5 and TRBJ2-7; 9 bases map to TRBD2. Per germline, CDR1 MNHEY and CDR2 SVGAGI. Germline trimming cut 1 base from V and 1 base from J; bases unmatched to any gene: 5. The CDR3 totals 16 residues. The CDR3 sequence: CASSYLLAGESYEQYL. The DNA of the CDR3 is TGTGCCAGCAGTTACTTATTAGCGGGAGAGTCCTACGAGCAGTACCTC.